A selection of T cell receptor beta chains follows, all from one sample in a study of post-analysis software for immune sequencing data. One entry per CDR3 protein results from TCRdb running MiXCR on the PCR reads. Of approximately 770,000 distinct CDR3 sequences detected, 35% to 55% appear once; the ten largest clones hold approximately 5%. Sequencing was carried out using blood. The receptors derive from a girl aged 5 to 17 with multiple sclerosis. Both conserved end residues are part of each CDR3. The order of the fields is D gene, V gene, J gene, clone size, CDR3 DNA, CDR3 protein. D genes are given only for firm matches. Clone size is shown for a subset of rows, as once, few, many or a class of expanded clone.

-	TRBV12-3/TRBV12-4	TRBJ2-7	-	TGTGCCAGCCAAGTTAATCGGGACACCTACGAGCAGTACTTC	CASQVNRDTYEQYF
-	TRBV5-6	TRBJ2-7	many	TGTGCCAGCAGCCCCGGTAGCGTCTACGAGCAGTACTTC	CASSPGSVYEQYF
-	TRBV29-1	TRBJ2-5	-	TGCAGCGTTGAAGATCTGGGCGTAGTTCAAGAGACCCAGTACTTC	CSVEDLGVVQETQYF
-	TRBV4-2	TRBJ2-1	few	TGTGCCAGCAGCCAACCTGACGAAAACAATGAGCAGTTCTTC	CASSQPDENNEQFF
TRBD2	TRBV20-1	TRBJ2-7	few	TGCAGTGTATGGGCTAGCGGGGTAGCCTACGAGCAGTACTTC	CSVWASGVAYEQYF
-	TRBV18	TRBJ1-2	-	TGTGCCAGCTCACCAGCGCGTACGGGTGGCTACACCTTC	CASSPARTGGYTF
-	TRBV20-1	TRBJ1-5	-	TGCAGTGCTAGAGATGGGGGCGAGGAGAGGCAGCCCCAGCATTTT	CSARDGGEERQPQHF
-	TRBV5-1	TRBJ2-1	-	TGCGCCAGCAGCTCACTAGCCCCCGGTGGGGATAATGAGCAGTTCTTC	CASSSLAPGGDNEQFF
-	TRBV7-8	TRBJ2-3	-	TGTGCCAGCAGCACGAGAGGGGGGTCTAGCACAGATACGCAGTATTTT	CASSTRGGSSTDTQYF
-	TRBV10-3	TRBJ1-6	few	TGTGCCATCAGACAGGAGTATAATTCACCCCTCCACTTT	CAIRQEYNSPLHF
TRBD2	TRBV15	TRBJ2-2	-	TGTGCCACCAGCAGACTCACCGGGACTACTCACGCCGGGGAGCTGTTTTTT	CATSRLTGTTHAGELFF
TRBD2	TRBV9	TRBJ2-1	few	TGTGCCAGCAGCCTGGGAGCGGGATCCTACAATGAGCAGTTCTTC	CASSLGAGSYNEQFF
TRBD1	TRBV29-1	TRBJ2-4	-	TGCAGCGTTGAAGTGGACAGGGCGATAGCCAAAAACATTCAGTACTTC	CSVEVDRAIAKNIQYF
TRBD1	TRBV6-5	TRBJ2-5	many	TGTGCCAGCAGGGGACAGGGAAGAGAGACCCAGTACTTC	CASRGQGRETQYF
TRBD2	TRBV5-1	TRBJ2-3	many	TGTGCCAGCAGCCTGACTAGCGGAACAGATACGCAGTATTTT	CASSLTSGTDTQYF
TRBD2	TRBV20-1	TRBJ2-1	few	TGCAGTGCCCCGGCGGGACTAGCGCGACACAATGAGCAGTTCTTC	CSAPAGLARHNEQFF
-	TRBV6-2/TRBV6-3	TRBJ2-7	few	TGTGCCAGCAGTTACCCCCCGGGGGAGCAGTACTTC	CASSYPPGEQYF
-	TRBV4-2	TRBJ2-1	few	TGTGCCAGCAGCCTCAGTGGGGGTACTGCTCTTGAGCAGTTCTTC	CASSLSGGTALEQFF
-	TRBV5-1	TRBJ2-5	once	TGCGCCAGCAGCTTGGGGGGGAAGGGATCGGAAGAGCAGTACTTC	CASSLGGKGSEEQYF
TRBD2	TRBV7-3	TRBJ2-7	-	TGTGCCAGCAGCGATACTAGCGGCCGCCCGTACGAGCAGTACTTC	CASSDTSGRPYEQYF
-	TRBV20-1	TRBJ2-5	-	TGCAGTGCAAGCATGGAGACCCAGTACTTC	CSASMETQYF
TRBD1	TRBV5-1	TRBJ2-7	-	TGCGCCAGCAGCTTGTCCGGGACAGGGAAGAAACTACCCTACGAGCAGTACTTC	CASSLSGTGKKLPYEQYF
-	TRBV5-5	TRBJ1-2	few	TGTGCCAGCAACCCTACAGGGTACTATGGCTACACCTTC	CASNPTGYYGYTF
-	TRBV29-1	TRBJ2-3	-	TGCAGCGTCCCTCCTCTAGGTGAAGATACGCAGTATTTT	CSVPPLGEDTQYF
-	TRBV4-2	TRBJ2-7	few	TGTGCCAGCAGCCAGGGGGACGGAACCTACGAGCAGTACTTC	CASSQGDGTYEQYF
-	TRBV7-2	TRBJ2-1	-	TGTGCCAGCAGCCTACGGATTCACGGGGAGCAGTTCTTC	CASSLRIHGEQFF
TRBD1	TRBV5-1	TRBJ1-4	few	TGCGCCAGCAGCTTGGAGGGGGCCCCACCCGCAACTAATGAAAAACTGTTTTTT	CASSLEGAPPATNEKLFF
-	TRBV28	TRBJ2-3	-	TGTGCCAGCAGTGGCCGGGACCCCCGGACAGATACGCAGTATTTT	CASSGRDPRTDTQYF
TRBD2	TRBV30	TRBJ2-7	-	TGTGCCTGGTCGGAGGGGACTATCTACGAGCAGTACTTC	CAWSEGTIYEQYF